This record covers a single T cell receptor beta chain. Its antigen is unidentified. The data originate from a study of cytomegalovirus exposure and HLA in healthy donors. PCR employed 60 Vbeta and 13 Jbeta primers. TCRdb's copy holds only in-frame clones and misses some; the assay was immunoSEQ multiplex PCR. The sample yields 180,000 or so clones, 60% to 80% seen once. Study conclusions and caveats: Reported performance of the classifier showed diagnosis of cytomegalovirus status with high specificity and sensitivity. Rarity characterized most TCR sequences, yet some public TCRs appeared in many donors.

The V and J ends lost 5 bases and 10 bases respectively, with 9 bases between them. Germline-derived CDR1 and CDR2 are MDHEN and SYDVKM. CDR3 length: 11 amino acids. This TCR was recovered from a woman in her thirties or forties in good health and CMV-seropositive. The sample was PBMCs. This chain connects TRBV28 to TRBJ2-1; tentatively, D is TRBD2 (5 bases). The CDR3 reads CASSITREQFF. The CDR3 nucleotides read TGTGCCAGCAGTATAACTAGGGAGCAGTTCTTC.